The 17 T cell receptor beta chains below come from one sample, sequenced in a study of blood T cell repertoires in COVID-19. TCRdb's table, derived via immunoSEQ multiplex PCR, lists solely in-frame clones and lacks some. The table lists approximately 130,000 clones, 81% of them singletons, with 8.4% in the top ten. Material for sequencing was peripheral blood. The receptors derive from an older woman with active or convalescent COVID-19.

The chain uses TRBV19 and TRBJ1-5; 10 positions agree with TRBD1. Trimming took 8 bases from V and 4 from J; bases not matched to a gene: 8. This CDR3 has 15 residues. The germline V gene encodes CDR1 LNHDA and CDR2 SQIVND (reference sequence). CDR3 DNA: TGTGCCAGTTCTAGGGGACAGGGGAGAAATCAGCCCCAGCATTTT. This sequence encodes CASSRGQGRNQPQHF.

The CDR3 reads CASSYSSRGQGGYTF. CDR3 DNA: TGTGCCAGCAGTTACTCGAGCAGGGGGCAAGGTGGCTACACCTTC. V gene TRBV6-5 combines with J gene TRBJ1-2; 8 positions agree with TRBD1. Germline V gives CDR1 MNHEY, CDR2 SVGAGI. This CDR3 comprises 15 residues. With V trimmed by 0 bases and J by 7 bases, 7 bases remained unmatched.

V is TRBV19 and J is TRBJ1-2; 10 bases line up with TRBD1. There are 14 residues in the CDR3. Trimming cost V 3 bases and J 5 bases; bases outside gene matches: 3. Germline lookup yields CDR1 LNHDA and CDR2 SQIVND (reference sequence). CDR3 loop: CASSIDRGPYGYTF. CDR3 nucleotides: TGTGCCAGTAGTATCGACAGGGGGCCTTATGGCTACACCTTC.

J is TRBJ1-4 and V is TRBV7-9; the D is unclear. The germline CDR1 and CDR2 sequences are SEHNR and FQNEAQ (reference sequence). The CDR3 contains 15 residues. V was shortened by 1 base and J by 3 bases, with 9 bases between the two germline ends. CDR3 bases: TGTGCCAGCAGCTTAGGGCAGTTACCTAATGAAAAACTGTTTTTT. Residues: CASSLGQLPNEKLFF.

The chain carries TRBV2 and TRBJ2-7; 12 nucleotides match TRBD2. Germline V gene sequence: CDR1 SNHLY, CDR2 FYNNEI. CDR3 size: 17 residues. The junction had 11 bases not matched to a gene; V was cut back by 5 bases and J by 3 bases. CDR3 nucleotides: TGTGCCAGCAGTCCCTTCATACTAGCGGGGGGCAACTACGAGCAGTACGTC. It codes for CASSPFILAGGNYEQYV.

This clone appeared once. The rearrangement joins TRBV30 to TRBJ2-5; D remains ambiguous. The V end lost 3 bases, the J end lost 5 bases, and 19 bases lay between the germline ends. CDR1 and CDR2 from the germline V gene are GTSNPN and SVGIG (reference sequence). The CDR3 is made up of 15 amino acids. The CDR3 sequence is CAWRVLGLGVETQYF. The CDR3 region has the DNA TGTGCCTGGAGGGTCCTTGGTCTTGGAGTTGAGACCCAGTACTTC.

The chain joins TRBV19 to TRBJ2-1, with TRBD1 identical over 7 bases. CDR3 length: 15 amino acids. The germline CDR1 and CDR2 sequences are LNHDA and SQIVND (reference sequence). The J segment lost 7 bases and the V segment lost 5 bases, leaving 11 bases of the junction unmatched. CDR3 sequence: CASSLTPTGNNEQFF. CDR3 sequence (DNA): TGTGCCAGTAGTCTCACCCCGACAGGGAATAATGAGCAGTTCTTC.

V is TRBV6-6 and J is TRBJ2-1; 7 bases are shared with TRBD2. V was clipped by 6 bases and J by 3 bases; unmatched bases: 8. CDR3 length equals 15 residues. Germline V gene data show CDR1 as MNHNY and CDR2 as SVGAGI (reference sequence). CDR3 amino acids: CASSLTAGDYNEQFF. The CDR3 nucleotides read TGTGCCAGCAGCCTTACGGCGGGGGACTACAATGAGCAGTTCTTC.

J is TRBJ1-3 and V is TRBV5-1; tentatively, D is TRBD1 (6 bases). The V gene's germline CDR1 is SGHRS and CDR2 YFSETQ. Trimming took 4 bases from V and 6 from J, leaving 23 bases between them. The CDR3 runs 17 residues. The CDR3 loop is CASSKGPGEFAQNTIYF. The CDR3 coding sequence is TGCGCCAGCAGCAAAGGTCCAGGGGAGTTTGCCCAAAACACCATATATTTT.

Remarks on this clone: A junction boundary mismatches the germline segment, possibly from a read error. This chain connects TRBV28 to TRBJ2-7; TRBD2 is a possible D gene (6 bases). The CDR3 loop spans 15 amino acids. The germline gives CDR1 MDHEN, CDR2 SYDVKM. The CDR3, as DNA: TGTGCCAGCAGTCCATCCGGGACTTCGTCCTTCGAGCAGTACTTC. Translated: CASSPSGTSSFEQYF.

This clone was recorded a few times. The rearrangement joins TRBV7-9 to TRBJ1-1; D might be TRBD1 (5 bases). CDR1 and CDR2 from the germline V gene are SEHNR and FQNEAQ (reference sequence). The CDR3 extends over 14 amino acids. The V end lost 6 bases, the J end lost 0 bases, and 11 bases lay between the germline ends. Here the CDR3 reads CASRRDSLNTEAFF. Here the CDR3 DNA reads TGTGCCAGCAGACGAGACAGTTTGAACACTGAAGCTTTCTTT.

The V gene is TRBV7-2, the J gene TRBJ1-2, with a weak D call TRBD1 (6 bases). Germline V gene lookup returns CDR1 SGHTA and CDR2 FQGNSA. The V end lost 5 bases, the J end lost 5 bases, and 18 bases lay between the germline ends. The CDR3 runs to 15 residues. The CDR3 DNA is TGTGCCAGCAGCATTCTAACGGGTACAGGGTATGGCTACACCTTC. Translation gives CASSILTGTGYGYTF.

The CDR3 loop reads CASSLDGAGNQPQHF. The CDR3 DNA reads as TGCGCCAGCAGCTTGGATGGGGCTGGCAATCAGCCCCAGCATTTT. The chain has TRBV5-1 and TRBJ1-5, with a tentative D call TRBD1 (5 bases). The germline V gene has CDR1 SGHRS and CDR2 YFSETQ. The length of the CDR3 is 15 residues. Trimming pared 0 bases from V and 2 bases from J, leaving 9 bases between. Supplemented by reference TRBV5-1 and TRBJ1-5, the full variable domain reads KAGVTQTPRYLIKTRGQQVTLSCSPISGHRSVSWYQQTPGQGLQFLFEYFSETQRNKGNFPGRFSGRQFSNSRSEMNVSTLELGDSALYLCASSLDGAGNQPQHFGDGTRLSIL.

V and J are TRBV7-2 and TRBJ2-2, with D perhaps TRBD1 (6 bases). Trimming shortened V by 7 bases and J by 7 bases, and 22 bases separated the two germline ends. CDR1 and CDR2 from the germline V gene are SGHTA and FQGNSA. The CDR3 length is 16 residues. In nucleotides, the CDR3 is TGTGCCAGCACCTATGGGGGCCCCGGTCGGAACGGGGAGCTGTTTTTT. It yields the protein CASTYGGPGRNGELFF. Full variable domain (remainder filled in from reference TRBV7-2 and TRBJ2-2): GAGVSQSPSNKVTEKGKDVELRCDPISGHTALYWYRQSLGQGLEFLIYFQGNSAPDKSGLPSDRFSAERTGGSVSTLTIQRTQQEDSAVYLCASTYGGPGRNGELFFGEGSRLTVL.

The chain uses TRBV24-1 and TRBJ2-7, with 8 bases lining up with TRBD1. CDR1 and CDR2 from the germline V gene are KGHDR and SFDVKD. The CDR3 covers 13 residues. The V segment lost 4 bases and the J segment 5 bases; nucleotides outside the gene matches: 3. CDR3 residues: CATSETGEDEQYF. CDR3 sequence (DNA): TGTGCCACCAGTGAGACAGGGGAGGACGAGCAGTACTTC.

This clone appeared a single time. V is TRBV5-1 and J is TRBJ2-4; possibly TRBD2 for D (6 bases). The ends were cut back, 3 bases at V and 3 bases at J, with 16 bases in the middle. The CDR3 extends over 16 amino acids. Germline V lookup: CDR1 SGHRS, CDR2 YFSETQ. In DNA form, the CDR3 reads TGCGCCAGCAGCTACAACCCGGGGGATGGCAAAAACATTCAGTACTTC. Translating gives CASSYNPGDGKNIQYF.

The chain's CDR3 is CASSFGTGDTEAFF. The CDR3 DNA is TGCGCCAGCAGCTTCGGGACAGGGGACACTGAAGCTTTCTTT. The chain has TRBV5-1 and TRBJ1-1; 10 bases are shared with TRBD1. The germline gives CDR1 SGHRS, CDR2 YFSETQ. The CDR3 totals 14 residues. V dropped 2 bases and J dropped 3; count of bases not matched to a gene: 1.